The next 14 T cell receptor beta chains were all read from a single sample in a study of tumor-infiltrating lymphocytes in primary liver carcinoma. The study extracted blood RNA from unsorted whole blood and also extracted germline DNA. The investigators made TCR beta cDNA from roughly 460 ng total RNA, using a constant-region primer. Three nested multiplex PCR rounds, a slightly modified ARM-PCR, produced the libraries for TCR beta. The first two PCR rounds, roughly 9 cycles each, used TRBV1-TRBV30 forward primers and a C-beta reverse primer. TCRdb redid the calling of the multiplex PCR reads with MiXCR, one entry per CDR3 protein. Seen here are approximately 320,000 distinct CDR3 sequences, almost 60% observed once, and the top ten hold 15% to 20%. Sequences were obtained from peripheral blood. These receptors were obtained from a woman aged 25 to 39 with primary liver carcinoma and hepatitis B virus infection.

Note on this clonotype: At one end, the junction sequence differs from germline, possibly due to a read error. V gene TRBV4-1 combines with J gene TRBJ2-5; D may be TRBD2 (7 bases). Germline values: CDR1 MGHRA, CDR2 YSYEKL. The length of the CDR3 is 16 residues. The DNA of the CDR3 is TGCGCCGGCAGCCAGGCTTTTGGGGGGGCGGGCGAGACTCAGTACTTC. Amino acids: CAGSQAFGGAGETQYF.

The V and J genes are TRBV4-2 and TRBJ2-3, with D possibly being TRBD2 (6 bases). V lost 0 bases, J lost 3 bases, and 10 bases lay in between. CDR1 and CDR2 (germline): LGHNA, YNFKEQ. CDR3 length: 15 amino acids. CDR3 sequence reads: CASSQETRGTDTQYF. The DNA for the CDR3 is TGTGCCAGCAGCCAAGAGACTAGGGGAACAGATACGCAGTATTTT.

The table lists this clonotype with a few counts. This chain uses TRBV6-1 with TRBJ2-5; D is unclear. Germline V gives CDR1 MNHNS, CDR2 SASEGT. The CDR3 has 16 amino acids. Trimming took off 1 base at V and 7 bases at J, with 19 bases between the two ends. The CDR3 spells CASSEGWVLWAGTQYF. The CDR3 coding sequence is TGTGCCAGCAGTGAAGGTTGGGTTTTGTGGGCAGGGACCCAGTACTTC.

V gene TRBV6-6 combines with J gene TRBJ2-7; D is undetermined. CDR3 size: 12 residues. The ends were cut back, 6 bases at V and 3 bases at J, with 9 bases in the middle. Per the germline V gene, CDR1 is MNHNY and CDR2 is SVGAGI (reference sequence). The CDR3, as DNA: TGTGCCAGCAGCACTCTAGGCTACGAGCAGTACTTC. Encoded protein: CASSTLGYEQYF.

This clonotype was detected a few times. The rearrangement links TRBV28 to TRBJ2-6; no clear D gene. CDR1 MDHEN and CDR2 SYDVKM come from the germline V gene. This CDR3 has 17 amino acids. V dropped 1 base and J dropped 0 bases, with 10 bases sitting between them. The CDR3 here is CASSLLVPYSGANVLTF. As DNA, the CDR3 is TGTGCCAGCAGTTTATTAGTCCCCTACTCTGGGGCCAACGTCCTGACTTTC.

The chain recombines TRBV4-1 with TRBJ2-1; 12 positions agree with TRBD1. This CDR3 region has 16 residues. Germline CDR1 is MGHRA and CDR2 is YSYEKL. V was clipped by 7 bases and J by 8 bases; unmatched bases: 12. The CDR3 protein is CASNKAGTGGWDEQFF. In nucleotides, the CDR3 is TGCGCCAGCAACAAAGCCGGGACAGGGGGCTGGGATGAGCAGTTCTTC.

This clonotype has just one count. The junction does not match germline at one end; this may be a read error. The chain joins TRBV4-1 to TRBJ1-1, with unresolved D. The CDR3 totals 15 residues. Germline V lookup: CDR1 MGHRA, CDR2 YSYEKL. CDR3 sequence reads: CASSQEGQSNTEASF. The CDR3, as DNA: TGCGCCAGCAGCCAAGAAGGTCAGAGTAACACTGAAGCTTCCTTT.

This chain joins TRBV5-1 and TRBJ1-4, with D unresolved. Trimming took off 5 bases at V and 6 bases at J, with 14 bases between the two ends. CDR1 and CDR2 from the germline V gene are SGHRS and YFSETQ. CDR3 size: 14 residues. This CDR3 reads CASRSRPGDEKLFF. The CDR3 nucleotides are TGCGCCAGCAGATCTAGGCCCGGGGATGAAAAACTGTTTTTT.

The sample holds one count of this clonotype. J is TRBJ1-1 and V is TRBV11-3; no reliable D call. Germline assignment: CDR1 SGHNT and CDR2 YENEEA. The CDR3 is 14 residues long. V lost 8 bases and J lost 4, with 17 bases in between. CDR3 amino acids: CASGHGRASTEAFF. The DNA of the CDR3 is TGTGCCAGCGGCCATGGAAGGGCAAGCACTGAAGCTTTCTTT.

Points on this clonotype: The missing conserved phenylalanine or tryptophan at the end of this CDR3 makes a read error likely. The CDR3 nucleotides are TGCAGCGTGATCGAAGGGACCCAGTACCTC. Protein: CSVIEGTQYL. This chain links TRBV29-1 with TRBJ2-5; D gene unclear. Trimming took off 6 bases at V and 7 bases at J, with 9 bases between the two ends. CDR3 length equals 10 residues. Looked up from germline, CDR1 is SQVTM and CDR2 is ANQGSEA.

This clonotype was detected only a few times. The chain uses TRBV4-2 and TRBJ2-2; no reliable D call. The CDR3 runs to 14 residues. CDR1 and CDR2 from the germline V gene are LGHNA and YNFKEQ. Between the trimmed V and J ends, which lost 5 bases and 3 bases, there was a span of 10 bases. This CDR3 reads CASSGLDYTGELFF. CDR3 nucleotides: TGTGCCAGCAGCGGCTTAGATTACACCGGGGAGCTGTTTTTT.

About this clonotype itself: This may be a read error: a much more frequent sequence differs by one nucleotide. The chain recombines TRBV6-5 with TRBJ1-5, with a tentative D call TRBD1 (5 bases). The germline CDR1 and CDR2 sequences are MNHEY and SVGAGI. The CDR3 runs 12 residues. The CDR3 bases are TGTGCCACCAGTAACGGGGGTCAGCCCCAGCATTTT. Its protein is CATSNGGQPQHF.

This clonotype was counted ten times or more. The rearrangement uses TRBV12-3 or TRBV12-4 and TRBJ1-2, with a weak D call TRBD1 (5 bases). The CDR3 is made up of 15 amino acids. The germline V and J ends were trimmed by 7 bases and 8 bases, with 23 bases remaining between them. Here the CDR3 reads CASTRRDQGARGYTF. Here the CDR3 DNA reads TGTGCCAGCACCCGACGGGACCAAGGGGCTCGGGGCTACACCTTC.

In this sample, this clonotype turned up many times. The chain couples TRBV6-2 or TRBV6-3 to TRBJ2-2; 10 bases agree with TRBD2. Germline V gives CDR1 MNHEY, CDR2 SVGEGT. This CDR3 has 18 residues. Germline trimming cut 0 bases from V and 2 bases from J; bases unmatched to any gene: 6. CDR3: CASSYSLAGLLNTGELFF. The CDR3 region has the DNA TGTGCCAGCAGTTACTCACTAGCGGGGCTCCTCAACACCGGGGAGCTGTTTTTT.